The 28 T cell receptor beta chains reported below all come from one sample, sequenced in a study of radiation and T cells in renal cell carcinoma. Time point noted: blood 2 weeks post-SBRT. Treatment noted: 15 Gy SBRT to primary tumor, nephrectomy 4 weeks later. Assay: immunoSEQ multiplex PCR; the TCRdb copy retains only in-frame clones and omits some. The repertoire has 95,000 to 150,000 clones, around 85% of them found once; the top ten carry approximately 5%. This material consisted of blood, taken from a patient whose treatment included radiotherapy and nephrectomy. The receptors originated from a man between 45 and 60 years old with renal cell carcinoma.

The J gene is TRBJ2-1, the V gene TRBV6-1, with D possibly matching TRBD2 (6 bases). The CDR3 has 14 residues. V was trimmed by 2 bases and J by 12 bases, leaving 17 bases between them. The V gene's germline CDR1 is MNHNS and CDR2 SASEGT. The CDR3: CASSEMGSWGVQFF. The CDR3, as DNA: TGTGCCAGCAGTGAAATGGGGTCGTGGGGGGTGCAGTTCTTC.

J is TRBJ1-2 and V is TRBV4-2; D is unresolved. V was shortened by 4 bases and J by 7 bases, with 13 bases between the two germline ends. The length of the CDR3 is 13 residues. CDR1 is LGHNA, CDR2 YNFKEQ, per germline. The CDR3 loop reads CASSPFQSRGYTF. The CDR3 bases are TGTGCCAGCAGCCCCTTCCAATCTCGTGGCTACACCTTC.

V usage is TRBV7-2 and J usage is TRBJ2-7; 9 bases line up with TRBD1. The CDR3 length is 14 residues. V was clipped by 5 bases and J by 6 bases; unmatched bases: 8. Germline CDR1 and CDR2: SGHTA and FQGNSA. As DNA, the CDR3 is TGTGCCAGCAGCCCAGGGGGGACAGGGTTCGAGCAGTACTTC. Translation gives CASSPGGTGFEQYF.

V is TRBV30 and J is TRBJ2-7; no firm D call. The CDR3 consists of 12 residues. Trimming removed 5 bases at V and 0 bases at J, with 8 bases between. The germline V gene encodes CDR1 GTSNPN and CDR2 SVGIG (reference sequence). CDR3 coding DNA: TGTGCCTGGTCCGACATCTCCTACGAGCAGTACTTC. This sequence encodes CAWSDISYEQYF.

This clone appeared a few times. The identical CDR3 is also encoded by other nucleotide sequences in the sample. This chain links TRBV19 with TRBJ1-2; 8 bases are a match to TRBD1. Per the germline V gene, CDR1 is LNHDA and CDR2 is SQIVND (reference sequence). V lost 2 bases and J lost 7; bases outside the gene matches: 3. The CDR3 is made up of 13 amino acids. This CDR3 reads CASSIRTGLGYTF. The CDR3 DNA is TGTGCCAGTAGTATAAGGACAGGGCTTGGCTACACCTTC.

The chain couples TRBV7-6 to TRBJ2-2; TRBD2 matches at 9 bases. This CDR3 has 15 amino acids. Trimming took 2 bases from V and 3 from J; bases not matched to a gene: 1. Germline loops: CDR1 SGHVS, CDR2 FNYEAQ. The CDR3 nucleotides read TGTGCCAGCAGCTTAAGACTAGCGGACACCGGGGAGCTGTTTTTT. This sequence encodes CASSLRLADTGELFF.

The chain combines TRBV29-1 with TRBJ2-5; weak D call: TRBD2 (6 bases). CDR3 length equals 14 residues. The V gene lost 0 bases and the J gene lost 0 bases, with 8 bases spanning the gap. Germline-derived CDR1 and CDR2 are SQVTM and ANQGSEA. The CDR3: CSVEDPGDQETQYF. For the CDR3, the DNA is TGCAGCGTTGAAGACCCGGGGGACCAAGAGACCCAGTACTTC.

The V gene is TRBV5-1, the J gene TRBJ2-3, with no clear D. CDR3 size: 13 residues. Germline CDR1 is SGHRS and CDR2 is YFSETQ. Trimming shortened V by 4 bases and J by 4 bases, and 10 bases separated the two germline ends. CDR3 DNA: TGCGCCAGCAGCCTTCTAGACTCAGATACGCAGTATTTT. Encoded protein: CASSLLDSDTQYF.

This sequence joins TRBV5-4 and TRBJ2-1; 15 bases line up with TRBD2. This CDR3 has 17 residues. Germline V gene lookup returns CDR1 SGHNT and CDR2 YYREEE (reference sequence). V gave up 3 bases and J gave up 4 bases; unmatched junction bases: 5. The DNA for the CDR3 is TGTGCCAGCAGCTCGGGGACTAGCGGGGGGAAGTACAATGAGCAGTTCTTC. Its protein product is CASSSGTSGGKYNEQFF.

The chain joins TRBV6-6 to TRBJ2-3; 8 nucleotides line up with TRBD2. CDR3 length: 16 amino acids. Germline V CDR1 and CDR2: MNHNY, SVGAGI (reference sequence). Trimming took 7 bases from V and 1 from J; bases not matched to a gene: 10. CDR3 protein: CASTLPGSGGTDTQYF. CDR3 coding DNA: TGTGCCAGCACCCTCCCGGGTAGCGGGGGCACAGATACGCAGTATTTT.

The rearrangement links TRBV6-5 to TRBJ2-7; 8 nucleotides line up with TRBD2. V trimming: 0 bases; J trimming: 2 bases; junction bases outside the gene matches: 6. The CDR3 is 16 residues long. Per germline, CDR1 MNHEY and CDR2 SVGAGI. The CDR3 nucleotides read TGTGCCAGCAGTTACTCGAGTACTAGCGGCACCTACGAGCAGTACTTC. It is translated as CASSYSSTSGTYEQYF.

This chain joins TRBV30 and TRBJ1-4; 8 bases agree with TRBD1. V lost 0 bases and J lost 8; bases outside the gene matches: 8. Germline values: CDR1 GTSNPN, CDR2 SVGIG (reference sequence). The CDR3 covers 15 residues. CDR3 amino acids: CAWSVGAGGDEKLFF. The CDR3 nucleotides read TGTGCCTGGAGTGTAGGGGCAGGGGGCGACGAAAAACTGTTTTTT.

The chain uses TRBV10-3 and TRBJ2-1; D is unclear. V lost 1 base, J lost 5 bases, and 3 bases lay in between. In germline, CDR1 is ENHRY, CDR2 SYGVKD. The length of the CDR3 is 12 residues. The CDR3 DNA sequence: TGTGCCATCAGTGAGTTGAACAATGAGCAGTTCTTC. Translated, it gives CAISELNNEQFF.

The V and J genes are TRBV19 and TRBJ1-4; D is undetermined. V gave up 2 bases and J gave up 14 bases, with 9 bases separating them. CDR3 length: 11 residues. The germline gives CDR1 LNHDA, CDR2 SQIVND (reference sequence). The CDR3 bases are TGTGCCAGTAGTATATCTTCTTCCCTGTTTTTT. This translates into CASSISSSLFF.

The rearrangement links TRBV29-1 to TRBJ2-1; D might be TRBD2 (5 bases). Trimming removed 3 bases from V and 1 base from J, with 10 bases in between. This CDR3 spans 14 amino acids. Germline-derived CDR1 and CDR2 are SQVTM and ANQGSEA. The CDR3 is CSVEIGESYNEQFF. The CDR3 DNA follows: TGCAGCGTTGAGATCGGGGAGTCCTACAATGAGCAGTTCTTC.

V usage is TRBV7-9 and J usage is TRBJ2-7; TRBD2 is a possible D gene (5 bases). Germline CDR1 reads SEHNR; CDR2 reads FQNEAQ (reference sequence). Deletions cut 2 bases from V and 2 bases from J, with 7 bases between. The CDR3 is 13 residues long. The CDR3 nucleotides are TGTGCCAGCAGCTTATTGAGGGCCTACGAGCAGTACTTC. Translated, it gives CASSLLRAYEQYF.

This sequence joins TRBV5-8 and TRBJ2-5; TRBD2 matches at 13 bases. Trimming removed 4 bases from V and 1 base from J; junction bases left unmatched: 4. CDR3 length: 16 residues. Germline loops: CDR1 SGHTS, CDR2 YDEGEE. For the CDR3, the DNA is TGTGCCAGCAGCCCCTGGACTAGCGGGAGCCAAGAGACCCAGTACTTC. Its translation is CASSPWTSGSQETQYF.

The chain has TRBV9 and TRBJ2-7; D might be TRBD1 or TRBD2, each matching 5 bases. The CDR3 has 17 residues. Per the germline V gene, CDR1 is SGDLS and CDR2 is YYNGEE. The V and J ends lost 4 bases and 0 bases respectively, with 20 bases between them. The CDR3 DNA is TGTGCCAGCAGCCCCAAGATAGGGGACCTTAGCTCCTACGAGCAGTACTTC. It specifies CASSPKIGDLSSYEQYF.

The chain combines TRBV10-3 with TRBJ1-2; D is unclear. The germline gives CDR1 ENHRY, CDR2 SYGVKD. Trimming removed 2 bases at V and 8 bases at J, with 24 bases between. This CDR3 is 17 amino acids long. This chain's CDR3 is CAISEPTGGRSRRGYTF. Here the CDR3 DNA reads TGTGCCATCAGTGAGCCAACGGGAGGACGGAGCAGGAGAGGCTACACCTTC.

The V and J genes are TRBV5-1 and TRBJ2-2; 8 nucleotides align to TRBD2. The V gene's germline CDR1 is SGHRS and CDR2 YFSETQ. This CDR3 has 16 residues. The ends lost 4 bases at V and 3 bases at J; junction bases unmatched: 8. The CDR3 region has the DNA TGCGCCAGCAGCGGAAAAAGCGGGGGAGACACCGGGGAGCTGTTTTTT. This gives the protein CASSGKSGGDTGELFF.

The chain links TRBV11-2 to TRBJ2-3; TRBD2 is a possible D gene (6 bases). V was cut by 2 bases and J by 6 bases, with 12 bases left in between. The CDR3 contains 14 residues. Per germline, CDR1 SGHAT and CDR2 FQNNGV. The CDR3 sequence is CASSLSLASDTQYF. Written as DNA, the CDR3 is TGTGCCAGCAGCTTAAGCCTAGCGAGCGATACGCAGTATTTT.

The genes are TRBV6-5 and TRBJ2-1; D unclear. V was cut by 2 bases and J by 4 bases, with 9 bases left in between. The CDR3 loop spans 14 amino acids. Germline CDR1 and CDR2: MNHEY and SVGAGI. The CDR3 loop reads CASSYQPLYNEQFF. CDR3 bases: TGTGCCAGCAGTTACCAACCGCTATACAATGAGCAGTTCTTC.

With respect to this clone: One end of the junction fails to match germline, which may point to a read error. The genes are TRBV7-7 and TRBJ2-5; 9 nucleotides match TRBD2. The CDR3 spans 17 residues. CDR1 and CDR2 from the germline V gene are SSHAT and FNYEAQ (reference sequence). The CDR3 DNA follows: TGTGCTAGCAGCTTAGGGGGGCTAGCGGGGTACCAAGAGACCCAGTACTTC. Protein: CASSLGGLAGYQETQYF.

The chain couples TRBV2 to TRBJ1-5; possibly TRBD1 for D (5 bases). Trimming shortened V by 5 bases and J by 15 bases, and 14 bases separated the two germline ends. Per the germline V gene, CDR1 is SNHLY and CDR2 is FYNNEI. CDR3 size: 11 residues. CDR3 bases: TGTGCCAGCAGTCCAGACAGTTTTCCGCATTTT. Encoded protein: CASSPDSFPHF. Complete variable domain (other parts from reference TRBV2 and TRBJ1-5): EPEVTQTPSHQVTQMGQEVILRCVPISNHLYFYWYRQILGQKVEFLVSFYNNEISEKSEIFDDQFSVERPDGSNFTLKIRSTKLEDSAMYFCASSPDSFPHFGDGTRLSIL.

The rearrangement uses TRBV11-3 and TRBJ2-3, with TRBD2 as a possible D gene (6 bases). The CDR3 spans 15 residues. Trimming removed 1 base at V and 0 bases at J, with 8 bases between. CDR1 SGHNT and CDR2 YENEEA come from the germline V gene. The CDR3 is CASSLGGTSTDTQYF. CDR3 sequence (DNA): TGTGCCAGCAGCTTAGGGGGGACTAGCACAGATACGCAGTATTTT. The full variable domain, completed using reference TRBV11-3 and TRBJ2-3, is EAGVVQSPRYKIIEKKQPVAFWCNPISGHNTLYWYLQNLGQGPELLIRYENEEAVDDSQLPKDRFSAERLKGVDSTLKIQPAELGDSAVYLCASSLGGTSTDTQYFGPGTRLTVL.

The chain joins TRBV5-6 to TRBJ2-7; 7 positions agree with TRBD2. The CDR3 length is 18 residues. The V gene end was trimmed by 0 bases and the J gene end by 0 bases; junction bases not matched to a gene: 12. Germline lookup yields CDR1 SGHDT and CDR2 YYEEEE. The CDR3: CASSLGLVGRGSSYEQYF. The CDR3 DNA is TGTGCCAGCAGCTTGGGTCTCGTTGGGCGGGGGAGCTCCTACGAGCAGTACTTC.

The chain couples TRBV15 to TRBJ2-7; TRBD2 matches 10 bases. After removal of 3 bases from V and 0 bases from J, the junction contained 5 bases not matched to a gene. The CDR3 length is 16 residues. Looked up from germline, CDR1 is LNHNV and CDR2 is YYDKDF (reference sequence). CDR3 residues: CATSSGTSETSYEQYF. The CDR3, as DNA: TGTGCCACCAGCAGCGGGACTAGCGAGACCTCCTACGAGCAGTACTTC.

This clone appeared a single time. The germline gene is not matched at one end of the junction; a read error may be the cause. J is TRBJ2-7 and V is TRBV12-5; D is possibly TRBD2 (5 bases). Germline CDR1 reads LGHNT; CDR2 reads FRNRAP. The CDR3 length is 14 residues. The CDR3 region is CASGLVKVGGPKQF. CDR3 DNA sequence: TGTGCTAGTGGTTTGGTAAAGGTTGGAGGTCCAAAACAATTC.